This is a list of T cell receptor beta chains from one sample in a study of T cell repertoires in cytomegalovirus infection. These TCRs' antigens remain unknown. MiXCR, run by TCRdb on the reads, gives a single entry per CDR3 protein. The data contain around 340,000 distinct CDR3 sequences, around 29% of them singletons. The input for sequencing was cultured PBMCs, taken from culture after CMV antigen stimulation. The receptors were sampled from a human donor in good health (CMV status not recorded). Some clones in this sample may be carry-over from other donors' samples. The CDR3 runs from the conserved cysteine through the conserved F or W. The D gene is left open where the match is weak. Size tells how often a clone was seen (once, few, many) or the class of an expanded clone, and some rows leave it out.

cdr3_length d_call j_call v_call clone_size cdr3_aa cdr3_nt
14 . TRBJ2-7 TRBV12-3/TRBV12-4 few CASSPIGTTYEQYF TGTGCCAGCAGTCCGATAGGGACCACCTACGAGCAGTACTTC
15 TRBD1 TRBJ1-2 TRBV7-6 . CASSSSQGGLGGYTF TGTGCCAGCAGCTCGTCACAGGGGGGCTTAGGCGGCTACACCTTC
15 . TRBJ2-7 TRBV7-8 few CASSLERGEYYEQYF TGTGCCAGCAGCTTAGAACGAGGGGAGTACTACGAGCAGTACTTC
14 TRBD1 TRBJ1-1 TRBV7-6 . CANRPLQGGTEAFF TGTGCCAACAGACCGTTGCAGGGGGGCACTGAAGCTTTCTTT
17 TRBD1 TRBJ2-6 TRBV28 . CASSSPGGPSGANVLTF TGTGCCAGCAGTTCCCCAGGGGGCCCCTCTGGGGCCAACGTCCTGACTTTC
13 . TRBJ1-1 TRBV28 many CASSFYNRYEAFF TGTGCCAGCAGTTTTTACAACAGGTATGAAGCTTTCTTT
15 TRBD1 TRBJ2-1 TRBV6-1 few CASSRDSGGPDEQFF TGTGCCAGCAGCCGGGACAGTGGGGGTCCGGATGAGCAGTTCTTC
14 . TRBJ1-3 TRBV10-3 . CATGQSHSGNTIYF TGTGCCACCGGACAGTCCCACTCTGGAAACACCATATATTTT
12 . TRBJ2-3 TRBV2 . CASRPVGPLQYF TGTGCCAGCAGACCGGTAGGGCCCCTGCAGTATTTT
14 TRBD1 TRBJ2-5 TRBV10-3 . CAIRGTGIQETQYF TGTGCCATCAGGGGGACAGGGATCCAAGAGACCCAGTACTTC
15 . TRBJ2-7 TRBV7-9 many CASSQGGGTEYEQYF TGTGCCAGCAGCCAGGGGGGCGGGACAGAGTACGAGCAGTACTTC
15 TRBD1 TRBJ1-1 TRBV18 many CASSSRQGRNTEAFF TGTGCCAGCTCATCCCGACAGGGTAGGAACACTGAAGCTTTCTTT
18 TRBD1 TRBJ2-1 TRBV7-3 . CASSLYGQGVGAYNEQFF TGTGCCAGCAGCTTATATGGACAGGGCGTAGGGGCGTACAATGAGCAGTTCTTC
13 TRBD2 TRBJ2-1 TRBV7-3 many CASRTSGIDEQFF TGTGCCAGCAGGACTAGCGGGATCGATGAGCAGTTCTTC
16 TRBD2 TRBJ2-1 TRBV12-3/TRBV12-4 few CASSSSSGGYSNEQFF TGTGCCAGCAGTTCCAGTAGCGGGGGGTATAGTAATGAGCAGTTCTTC
15 . TRBJ2-1 TRBV3-1 . CASSQMSGTYNEQFF TGTGCCAGCAGCCAAATGTCCGGAACTTACAATGAGCAGTTCTTC
13 . TRBJ2-5 TRBV6-5 many CASSLREAETQYF TGTGCCAGCAGCCTCCGTGAGGCCGAGACCCAGTACTTC
12 . TRBJ1-1 TRBV12-3/TRBV12-4 many CASSFLNTEAFF TGTGCCAGCAGTTTCTTGAACACTGAAGCTTTCTTT
16 . TRBJ1-2 TRBV18 . CASSPPSTQTNYGYTF TGTGCCAGCTCACCACCCTCCACCCAAACTAACTATGGCTACACCTTC
12 . TRBJ2-2 TRBV12-3/TRBV12-4 few CASTRATGELFF TGTGCCAGTACGAGGGCCACCGGGGAGCTGTTTTTT
16 . TRBJ1-2 TRBV7-9 few CASSLGRFAGFDGYTF TGTGCCAGCAGCTTAGGTCGATTTGCAGGGTTTGATGGCTACACCTTC
16 . TRBJ1-1 TRBV27 . CASSFFVSGMNTEAFF TGTGCCAGCAGTTTCTTCGTCAGCGGCATGAACACTGAAGCTTTCTTT
15 . TRBJ1-6 TRBV7-2 few CASSLGGSRASPLHF TGTGCCAGCAGCTTAGGAGGCAGTCGAGCATCACCCCTCCACTTT
15 . TRBJ2-7 TRBV5-6 . CASSLGASNSYEQYF TGTGCCAGCAGCTTGGGTGCCTCGAACTCCTACGAGCAGTACTTC
11 . TRBJ1-5 TRBV28 . CASKGYQPQHF TGTGCCAGCAAGGGATATCAGCCCCAGCATTTT
15 . TRBJ2-2 TRBV2 . CASKSGHSNTGELFF TGTGCCAGCAAATCGGGACATTCGAACACCGGGGAGCTGTTTTTT
15 . TRBJ1-6 TRBV19 . CASNSDRRGNSPLHF TGTGCCAGTAATTCCGACAGGAGAGGAAATTCACCCCTCCACTTT
16 TRBD2 TRBJ2-3 TRBV6-2/TRBV6-3 once CASSYSRGGVTDTQYF TGTGCCAGCAGTTACTCGCGGGGGGGGGTCACAGATACGCAGTATTTT
16 TRBD1 TRBJ2-7 TRBV6-5 few CASTGSRGQGNYEQYF TGTGCCAGCACCGGAAGCCGGGGACAGGGGAACTACGAGCAGTACTTC
12 . TRBJ1-2 TRBV30 few CAWSQGNYGYTF TGTGCCTGGAGTCAGGGGAACTATGGCTACACCTTC
15 TRBD1 TRBJ2-2 TRBV5-8 . CQTRRTGGSTGELFF TGCCAAACCCGGAGGACAGGGGGGTCTACCGGGGAGCTGTTTTTT
17 . TRBJ1-2 TRBV7-2 . CASSLESANGIIFGYTF TGTGCCAGCAGCTTGGAGTCAGCGAATGGGATCATTTTTGGCTACACCTTC
17 . TRBJ2-2 TRBV7-3 many CASSLLIGQGGTGELFF TGTGCCAGCAGCTTACTCATTGGGCAGGGTGGCACCGGGGAGCTGTTTTTT
13 . TRBJ1-3 TRBV20-1 few CSARMGAGNTIYF TGCAGTGCTAGAATGGGCGCTGGAAACACCATATATTTT
14 TRBD2 TRBJ2-1 TRBV12-5 few CASGSGLAENEQFF TGTGCTAGTGGAAGTGGACTAGCGGAAAATGAGCAGTTCTTC